The T cell receptor (beta chain) described here comes from a study of blood T cells in healthy people across ages. Study-level background: Capturing about one barcoded beta molecule per two T cells was achieved by template switching. General study findings and limits: Diversity of TCR beta correlated strongly with naive T cell percentage. Age advanced and TCR beta diversity per million T cells fell, roughly linearly.

Donation came from healthy Caucasian individuals in Russia who were aged about 6 to 100. With a J-beta primer mix and a sample-barcoded 5' primer, a second PCR ran 7 to 11 cycles. TCRdb redid the calling of the 5' RACE reads with MiXCR, one entry per CDR3 protein. The sample includes some 1.8 million distinct CDR3 sequences, roughly two fifths of them seen just once. The CDR3 has 18 residues. Germline trimming cut 0 bases from V and 2 bases from J; bases unmatched to any gene: 3. Germline V CDR1 and CDR2: MNHEY, SMNVEV (reference sequence). Turning to this clonotype: What it recognizes is unknown.

This TCR came from a human donor in good health. Sequenced material: blood. V gene TRBV27 combines with J gene TRBJ2-5; 16 bases map to TRBD2. The CDR3 loop is CASSLSGTSGGAQETQYF. The CDR3 DNA sequence: TGTGCCAGCAGTTTATCGGGGACTAGCGGGGGGGCTCAAGAGACCCAGTACTTC.